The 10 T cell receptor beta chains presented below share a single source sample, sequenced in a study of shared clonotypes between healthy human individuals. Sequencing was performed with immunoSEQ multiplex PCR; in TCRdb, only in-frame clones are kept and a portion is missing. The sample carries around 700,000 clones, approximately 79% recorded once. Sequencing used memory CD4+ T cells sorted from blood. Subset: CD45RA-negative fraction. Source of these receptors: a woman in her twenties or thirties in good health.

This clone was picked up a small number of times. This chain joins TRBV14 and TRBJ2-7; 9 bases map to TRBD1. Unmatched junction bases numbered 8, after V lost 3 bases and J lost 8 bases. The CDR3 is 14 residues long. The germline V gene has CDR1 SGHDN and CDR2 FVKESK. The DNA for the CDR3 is TGTGCCAGCAGCCATGACCGGGACAGGGCTCAGCAGTACTTC. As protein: CASSHDRDRAQQYF.

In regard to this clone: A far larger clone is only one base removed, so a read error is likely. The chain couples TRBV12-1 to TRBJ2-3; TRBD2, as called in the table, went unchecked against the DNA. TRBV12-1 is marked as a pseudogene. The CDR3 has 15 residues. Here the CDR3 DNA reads TGTGCCTGCAGCTTTGCGCAAGGGAGGACAGATACGCAGTATTTT. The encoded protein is CACSFAQGRTDTQYF.

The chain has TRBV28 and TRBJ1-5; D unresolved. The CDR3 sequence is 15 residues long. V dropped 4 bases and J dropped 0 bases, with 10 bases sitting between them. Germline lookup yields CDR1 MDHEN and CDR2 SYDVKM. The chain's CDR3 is CASSWSSYSNQPQHF. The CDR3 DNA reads TGTGCCAGCAGTTGGAGTAGTTATAGCAATCAGCCCCAGCATTTT.

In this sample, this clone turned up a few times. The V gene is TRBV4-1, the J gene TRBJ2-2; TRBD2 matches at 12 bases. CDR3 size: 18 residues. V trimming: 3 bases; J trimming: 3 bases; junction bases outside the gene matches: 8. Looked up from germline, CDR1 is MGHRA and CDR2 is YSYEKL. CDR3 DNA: TGCGCCAGCAGCCATCCCCTCGGACTAGCGGGGTACACCGGGGAGCTGTTTTTT. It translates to CASSHPLGLAGYTGELFF.

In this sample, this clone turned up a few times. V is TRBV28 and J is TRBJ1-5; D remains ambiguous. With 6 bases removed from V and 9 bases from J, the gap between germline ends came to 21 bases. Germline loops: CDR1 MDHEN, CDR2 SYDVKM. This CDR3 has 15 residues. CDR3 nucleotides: TGTGCCAGCAGCCTTATTTTGGGTGGCGTACGGCCCCAGCATTTT. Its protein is CASSLILGGVRPQHF.

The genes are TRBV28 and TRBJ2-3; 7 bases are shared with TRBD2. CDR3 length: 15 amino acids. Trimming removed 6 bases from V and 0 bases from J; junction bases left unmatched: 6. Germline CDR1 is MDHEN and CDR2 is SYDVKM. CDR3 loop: CASRRAGISTDTQYF. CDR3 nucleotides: TGTGCCAGCAGACGAGCGGGAATCAGCACAGATACGCAGTATTTT. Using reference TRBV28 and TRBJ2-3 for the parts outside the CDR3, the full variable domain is DVKVTQSSRYLVKRTGEKVFLECVQDMDHENMFWYRQDPGLGLRLIYFSYDVKMKEKGDIPEGYSVSREKKERFSLILESASTNQTSMYLCASRRAGISTDTQYFGPGTRLTVL.

The CDR3 bases are TGTGCCAGCAGTGAAGCGCTTCGCCCGTTTAATCTACAAAAACTGTTTTTT. This sequence encodes CASSEALRPFNLQKLFF. The chain is built from TRBV6-1 and TRBJ1-4; D gene unclear. From germline, CDR1 is MNHNS and CDR2 SASEGT. Trimming pared 0 bases from V and 9 bases from J, leaving 20 bases between. This CDR3 spans 17 amino acids.

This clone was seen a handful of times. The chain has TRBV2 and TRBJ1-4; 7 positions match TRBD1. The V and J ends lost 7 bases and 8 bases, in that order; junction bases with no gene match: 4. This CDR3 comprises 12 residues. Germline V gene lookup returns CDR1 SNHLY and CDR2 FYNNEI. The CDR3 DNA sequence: TGTGCCAGCAACGTCAGGGGGGAAAAACTGTTTTTT. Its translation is CASNVRGEKLFF.

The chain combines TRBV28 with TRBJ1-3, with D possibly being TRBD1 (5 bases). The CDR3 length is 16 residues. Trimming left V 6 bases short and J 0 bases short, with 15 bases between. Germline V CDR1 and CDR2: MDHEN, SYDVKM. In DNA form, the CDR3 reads TGTGCCAGCAGCTCCGGGACGTATCACTCTGGAAACACCATATATTTT. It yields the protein CASSSGTYHSGNTIYF.

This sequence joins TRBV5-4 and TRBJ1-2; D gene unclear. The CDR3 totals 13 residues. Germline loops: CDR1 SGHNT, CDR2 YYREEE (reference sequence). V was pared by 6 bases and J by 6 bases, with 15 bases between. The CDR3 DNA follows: TGTGCCAGCAAGGACTTGACGTACCATGGCTACACCTTC. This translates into CASKDLTYHGYTF.